A selection of T cell receptor beta chains follows, all from one sample in a study of T cells after yellow fever vaccination. One entry per CDR3 protein, called by TCRdb with MiXCR from the 5' RACE reads. Here the sample spans 400,000 or so distinct CDR3 sequences, around 10% being singletons. Material: PBMCs, obtained on the day of the first yellow fever vaccination. The receptors shown here come from a young man who received the YFV17D yellow fever vaccine. The conserved cysteine and the conserved F or W are not part of the CDR3 here.

v_call	j_call	cdr3_aa
TRBV9	TRBJ2-7	ASSPRAGRSSYEQY
TRBV4-3	TRBJ1-5	ASSQGPGSSNQPQH
TRBV28	TRBJ2-3	ASTSLGGGGFTDTQY
TRBV12-3/TRBV12-4	TRBJ2-5	ASSLNGQTAQY
TRBV19	TRBJ2-4	ASSTPALGAKNIQY
TRBV5-6	TRBJ2-4	ASSLGQNIQY
TRBV19	TRBJ1-6	ASSFDRARNSPLH
TRBV18	TRBJ2-1	ASSPPGLAGAYYNEQF
TRBV1	TRBJ2-2	TSSGPGLAGGNTGELF
TRBV18	TRBJ1-1	ASSFTGGMTEAF
TRBV4-1	TRBJ2-3	ASSHLRGTTDTQY
TRBV11-2	TRBJ1-2	ASSPDRAPGYT
TRBV11-2	TRBJ2-5	ASSLDKWRAGSETQY
TRBV18	TRBJ1-5	ASSPPGAGRGQPQH
TRBV19	TRBJ1-5	ASRRGRLNQPQH
TRBV30	TRBJ2-7	AWSPSGEQY
TRBV5-1	TRBJ2-3	ASGHSTDTQY
TRBV5-5	TRBJ2-5	ASSPGTGPETQY
TRBV7-2	TRBJ2-1	ASSLWKGFYNEQF
TRBV7-2	TRBJ2-1	ASSLRFISYNEQF
TRBV19	TRBJ2-5	ASSISGGTETQY
TRBV2	TRBJ1-1	ASTAEGGNTEAF
TRBV5-5	TRBJ1-1	ASSFTAHTEAF
TRBV7-6	TRBJ2-1	ASSLRWQSDEQF
TRBV4-3	TRBJ2-1	ASSQDPGGYNEQF
TRBV4-3	TRBJ1-2	ASSTRQGEGYT
TRBV12-3/TRBV12-4	TRBJ2-7	ASSTGVALNEQY
TRBV19	TRBJ1-2	ASTVGSVYGYT
TRBV2	TRBJ2-5	ASSEIWDGLGTQY
TRBV27	TRBJ2-3	ASSLYLLGTDTQY
TRBV3-1	TRBJ2-5	ASSPGVAGQETQY
TRBV5-1	TRBJ1-2	ASSLGDPDFGGYT
TRBV2	TRBJ2-5	ASSLPLTGSEETQY
TRBV5-1	TRBJ1-1	ASSLLLRTEAF
TRBV6-1	TRBJ2-7	ASRTGTPAPYEQY
TRBV7-2	TRBJ2-1	ASSLFIDNEQF
TRBV12-3/TRBV12-4	TRBJ1-2	ASTDSFGYT
TRBV20-1	TRBJ1-5	SASGLPSHSNQPQH
TRBV9	TRBJ1-1	ASSVVILQGFDTEAF
TRBV6-1	TRBJ2-2	ASSPTGGATGELF
TRBV7-6	TRBJ1-2	ASSLGTHNYGYT
TRBV4-1	TRBJ1-1	ASSQDSGFGKAF